What follows is one T cell receptor beta chain and its context. Its antigen is not known. Terminally differentiated effector memory CD45RA+ cells were excluded by CCR7 positive selection of CD45RO-negative cells. Repertoires were generated with immunoSEQ multiplex PCR, while TCRdb's copy carries only in-frame clones and drops some. The sample lists about 680,000 clones, just over 90% occurring once. This record comes from a study of shared clonotypes between healthy human individuals. Study observations and caveats: Sorted-subset samples were not fully sequenced, rarefaction indicated. Naive CD4 clonotypes overlapped across a few donors at roughly 5.1%.

The CDR3 loop spans 17 amino acids. Germline V gives CDR1 PRHDT, CDR2 FYEKMQ (reference sequence). The V gene end was trimmed by 1 base and the J gene end by 0 bases; junction bases not matched to a gene: 4. The sample was naive CD8+ T cells sorted from blood. The sequence came from a man aged 25 to 40 in good health. The chain is built from TRBV13 and TRBJ2-3; TRBD2 matches 10 bases. The CDR3 reads CASSLEGAGGSTDTQYF. In DNA form, the CDR3 reads TGTGCCAGCAGCTTAGAGGGAGCGGGAGGGAGCACAGATACGCAGTATTTT.